This TCR beta chain was sequenced for a study of blood T cell repertoires in COVID-19 (dated by TCRdb to 2020 to 2021). Concerning the study at large: Samples covering the acute and convalescent phases of COVID-19 were provided by collaborators in the United States, Italy and Spain. The prospective study material was composed of cDNA or gDNA derived from T cells, B-cell-depleted T cells, or PBMCs. The dataset comprised deeply sampled blood TCRbeta repertoires from subjects exposed to, actively infected with, or recovered from COVID-19. A freely available public database, intended as a resource for researchers studying the immune response to SARS-CoV-2, is where the repertoires were released. The samples were drawn from the first 160 participants of the ongoing ImmuneRACE study and from some 1,300 subjects provided by 6 global collaborators. Sample metadata almost always included a de-identified subject ID, COVID-19 status, age in years and sex. Where available, HLA class I and class II types were obtained from metadata supplied by the sample provider rather than from assay-based typing.

Broader findings and caveats from the paper: The quantity of clinical and demographic metadata differed by source and by participant and was supplied without curation.

V lost 2 bases and J lost 8 bases, and the count of bases not matched to a germline gene is 8. The CDR3 runs 16 amino acids, cysteine and phenylalanine included. Of the read, only the CDR3 DNA is kept; its 48 bases are in frame from base 1. Taken from the germline V gene, the CDR1 and CDR2 loops are MGHDK and SYGVNS. This clone was detected once. Its antigen has not been determined. Base quality data are lacking; no much larger clone is found one base away. Collaborating institutions collected whole blood in K2EDTA tubes following their own protocols. For TCRbeta analysis, collaborators shipped samples as frozen whole blood, isolated PBMCs, or DNA extracted from either of those sample types. TCRbeta CDR3 regions were amplified from genomic DNA by means of the immunoSEQ Assay, a bias-controlled multiplex PCR. The authors' pipeline ran thus. Within the assay, amplification of reference gene primers was used to estimate how many nucleated cells each sample contained. To quantify the absolute abundance of each unique TCRbeta CDR3 rearrangement, sequence reads were collapsed and filtered. For each sample, productive Simpson clonality was calculated as the square root of Simpson's diversity index across productive rearrangements. This is the immuneACCESS table as TCRdb keeps it, with only in-frame sequences that have V and J called. A part of the clones is gone; compared with another copy, unresolved V genes explain less than half, and the rest is unexplained. V and J calls and clone size are those listed in that table; D and trimming were worked out from the DNA. This sample lists 70,000 to 80,000 clones; approximately 85% were detected once. The leading ten clones occupy approximately 35% of the sample.

The sequence was collected from a woman of 80 years or more with active or convalescent COVID-19. This sequence uses TRBV25-1 and TRBJ2-1, and 11 bases in between align with TRBD2. Sequencing was performed on peripheral blood. The CDR3 protein is CASSEALAGGSDEQFF. The base sequence is TGTGCCAGCAGTGAAGCCCTAGCGGGGGGTTCGGATGAGCAGTTCTTC.